This passage covers 8 T cell receptor beta chains from one sample sequenced in a study of CD8 T cells in ankylosing spondylitis. One entry per CDR3 protein results from TCRdb running MiXCR on the 5' RACE reads. Of about 230,000 distinct CDR3 sequences in the sample, approximately 7.6% are singletons; the top ten hold more than 4.5%. The sample comprised blood, either unsorted or a sorted T cell fraction (not recorded which). Receptors originate from a female donor with ankylosing spondylitis or in good health (not recorded which).

This clonotype occurred a few times. V usage is TRBV28 and J usage is TRBJ1-1, with TRBD1 matching 8 bases. The CDR3 spans 14 residues. Trimming removed 5 bases from V and 6 bases from J; junction bases left unmatched: 8. Germline CDR1 reads MDHEN; CDR2 reads SYDVKM. CDR3: CASSVDRVRSEAFF. The CDR3 coding sequence is TGTGCCAGCAGTGTGGACAGGGTGAGATCTGAAGCTTTCTTT.

This clonotype was found many times. V usage is TRBV12-3 or TRBV12-4 and J usage is TRBJ1-1, with TRBD1 matching over 7 bases. The CDR3 is 15 amino acids. V lost 8 bases to trimming and J lost 1 base; unmatched junction nucleotides: 10. In DNA form, the CDR3 reads TGTGCCAGCTCAGGGGGTGGTTTAACGAACACTGAAGCTTTCTTT. Translation: CASSGGGLTNTEAFF.

CDR3 protein: CATSDLRLAGDTQYF. The CDR3 DNA sequence: TGTGCCACCAGTGATTTACGACTAGCCGGAGATACGCAGTATTTT. This rearrangement joins TRBV24-1 to TRBJ2-3, with TRBD2 matching over 7 bases. Germline CDR1 is KGHDR and CDR2 is SFDVKD. This CDR3 comprises 15 residues. V was clipped by 1 base and J by 5 bases; unmatched bases: 5.

The genes are TRBV19 and TRBJ2-2; TRBD2 aligns across 7 bases. J was trimmed by 4 bases and V by 1 base; bases with no gene match: 0. The CDR3 length is 14 residues. The germline V gene has CDR1 LNHDA and CDR2 SQIVND (reference sequence). The CDR3 sequence: CASSIAGGTGELFF. The CDR3 nucleotides read TGTGCCAGTAGTATAGCGGGAGGCACCGGGGAGCTGTTTTTT.

This clonotype was found many times. The chain combines TRBV5-1 with TRBJ2-7, with 10 bases aligning to TRBD1. CDR1 and CDR2 (germline): SGHRS, YFSETQ. V was pared by 0 bases and J by 2 bases, with 8 bases of the junction left unmatched. This CDR3 is built from 17 residues. The CDR3 DNA sequence: TGCGCCAGCAGCTTGGATTCGTGGGACAGGGGTACCTACGAGCAGTACTTC. It is translated as CASSLDSWDRGTYEQYF.

This clonotype has ten or more counts. This chain links TRBV5-5 with TRBJ2-1; D is uncertain. The germline V gene encodes CDR1 SGHKS and CDR2 YYEKEE (reference sequence). There are 14 residues in the CDR3. The V end was cut by 4 bases, the J end by 3 bases, with 11 bases between. CDR3 region: CASSRSENYNEQFF. The CDR3 DNA reads TGTGCCAGCAGCCGGTCGGAGAACTACAATGAGCAGTTCTTC.

This clonotype was seen a few times. The chain uses TRBV7-8 and TRBJ1-1; 7 nucleotides align to TRBD1. This CDR3 contains 15 residues. V shed 5 bases and J 4 bases; nucleotides not matched to a gene: 10. Germline V gene data show CDR1 as SGHVS and CDR2 as FQNEAQ. CDR3 region: CASSPRGGFVTEAFF. The CDR3 bases are TGTGCCAGCAGCCCTCGAGGGGGCTTCGTCACTGAAGCTTTCTTT.

This clonotype was observed a few times. The chain recombines TRBV6-2 or TRBV6-3 with TRBJ1-5; tentative D call: TRBD1 (5 bases). There are 17 residues in the CDR3. Germline CDR1 reads MNHEY; CDR2 reads SVGEGT. The V and J ends lost 5 bases and 5 bases respectively, with 22 bases between them. The CDR3 coding sequence is TGTGCCAGCAGTCACCCAGAGGGGCGGAGAACTTATCAGCCCCAGCATTTT. Its protein product is CASSHPEGRRTYQPQHF.